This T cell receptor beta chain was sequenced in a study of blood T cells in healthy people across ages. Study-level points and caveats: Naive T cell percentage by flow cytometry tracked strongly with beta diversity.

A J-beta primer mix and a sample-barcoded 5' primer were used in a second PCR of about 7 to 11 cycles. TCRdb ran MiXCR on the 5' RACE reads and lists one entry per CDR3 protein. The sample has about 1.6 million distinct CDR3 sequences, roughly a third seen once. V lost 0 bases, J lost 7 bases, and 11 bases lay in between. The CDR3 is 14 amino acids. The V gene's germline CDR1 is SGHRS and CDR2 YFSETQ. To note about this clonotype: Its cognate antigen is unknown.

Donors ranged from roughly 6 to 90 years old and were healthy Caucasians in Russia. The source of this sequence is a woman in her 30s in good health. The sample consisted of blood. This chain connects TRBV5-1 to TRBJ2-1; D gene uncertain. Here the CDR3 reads CASSLGPVRNEQFF. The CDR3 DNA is TGCGCCAGCAGCTTGGGACCCGTCAGGAATGAGCAGTTCTTC.